The 3 T cell receptor beta chains given below trace back to one sample, sequenced in a study of blood T cell repertoires in COVID-19. TCRdb's table, derived via immunoSEQ multiplex PCR, lists solely in-frame clones and lacks some. The repertoire holds about 90,000 clones, with about nine tenths as singletons. Sequencing used peripheral blood. All receptors come from a woman aged 70-85 years with acute or convalescent COVID-19.

V gene TRBV18 combines with J gene TRBJ1-6; no definite D call. Germline V lookup: CDR1 KGHSH, CDR2 LQKENI. V was cut by 3 bases and J by 7 bases, with 13 bases left in between. The CDR3 runs 15 residues. CDR3 in amino acids: CASSPLTERNSPLHF. CDR3 DNA: TGTGCCAGCTCACCGTTAACAGAGAGAAATTCACCCCTCCACTTT. Together with reference TRBV18 and TRBJ1-6, the CDR3 gives the full variable domain: NAGVMQNPRHLVRRRGQEARLRCSPMKGHSHVYWYRQLPEEGLKFMVYLQKENIIDESGMPKERFSAEFPKEGPSILRIQQVVRGDSAAYFCASSPLTERNSPLHFGNGTRLTVT.

The chain recombines TRBV5-1 with TRBJ2-1, with D perhaps TRBD2 (6 bases). The V and J ends lost 0 bases and 2 bases respectively, with 9 bases between them. Germline CDR1 and CDR2: SGHRS and YFSETQ. CDR3 length: 15 residues. The CDR3 loop is CASSLGPGAYNEQFF. The CDR3 DNA follows: TGCGCCAGCAGCTTGGGACCGGGGGCCTACAATGAGCAGTTCTTC. The entire variable domain, with the rest obtained from reference TRBV5-1 and TRBJ2-1, is as follows: KAGVTQTPRYLIKTRGQQVTLSCSPISGHRSVSWYQQTPGQGLQFLFEYFSETQRNKGNFPGRFSGRQFSNSRSEMNVSTLELGDSALYLCASSLGPGAYNEQFFGPGTRLTVL.

The chain uses TRBV19 and TRBJ1-5, with a possible D match to TRBD1 (5 bases). The CDR3 length is 15 residues. Trimming took 2 bases from V and 0 from J, leaving 8 bases between them. Looked up from germline, CDR1 is LNHDA and CDR2 is SQIVND (reference sequence). CDR3 protein: CASSIWGDSNQPQHF. In DNA, the CDR3 is TGTGCCAGTAGTATATGGGGGGATAGCAATCAGCCCCAGCATTTT.